This section outlines one T cell receptor beta chain sequence together with its context. The record originates from a study of cytomegalovirus exposure and HLA in healthy donors. The CDR3 is 16 residues long. From germline, CDR1 is SGDLS and CDR2 YYNGEE. After removal of 3 bases from V and 2 bases from J, the junction contained 8 bases not matched to a gene. The PCR used 60 Vbeta and 13 Jbeta primers. Data came from immunoSEQ multiplex PCR; TCRdb stores just in-frame clones and leaves some out. The table records around 92,000 clones, approximately 80% of them present only once. The sequencing sample was made of PBMCs. The source of this sequence is a man aged 18 to 29 in good health and CMV-seronegative. The chain joins TRBV9 to TRBJ2-1, with 7 bases that match TRBD2. The CDR3 DNA reads as TGTGCCAGCAGCGGGGGCCCTAGCGGCCCCTACAATGAGCAGTTCTTC. Translating gives CASSGGPSGPYNEQFF.